A single sample gave rise to the 17 T cell receptor beta chains below, sequenced in a study of T cell repertoires in cytomegalovirus infection. TCRdb re-analysed the reads in MiXCR, keeping a single row per CDR3 protein. The sample consists of hundreds of thousands of distinct CDR3 sequences, approximately 31% of them appearing once. The sequenced sample consisted of PBMCs. The receptors were gathered from a human donor in good health (CMV status not recorded). Some clones in this sample may be carry-over from other donors' samples.

The chain employs TRBV14 and TRBJ2-1; 12 bases align to TRBD1. Germline trimming cut 1 base from V and 7 bases from J; bases unmatched to any gene: 5. From germline, CDR1 is SGHDN and CDR2 FVKESK. CDR3 length equals 16 residues. The CDR3 region is CASSQVGDRGQNEQFF. The CDR3 DNA reads as TGTGCCAGCAGCCAAGTAGGGGACAGGGGGCAGAATGAGCAGTTCTTC.

The chain has TRBV27 and TRBJ1-6, with no clear D. V was clipped by 6 bases and J by 7 bases, with 16 bases between them. CDR3 length equals 15 residues. Germline V CDR1 and CDR2: MNHEY, SMNVEV (reference sequence). The CDR3 DNA reads as TGTGCCAGCAGCGAAGGGCGGACCCGAAATTCACCCCTCCACTTT. It specifies CASSEGRTRNSPLHF.

The J gene is TRBJ1-1, the V gene TRBV6-5, with a possible D match to TRBD1 (6 bases). CDR1 is MNHEY and CDR2 is SVGAGI in the germline V gene. This CDR3 region has 18 residues. Trimming removed 0 bases at V and 6 bases at J, with 23 bases between. The CDR3 bases are TGTGCCAGCAGTTACTCCCATTTGGGGGGGCTATACAGGGCTGAAGCTTTCTTT. Its protein is CASSYSHLGGLYRAEAFF.

The chain couples TRBV11-1 to TRBJ2-2; D is uncertain. The CDR3 has 14 amino acids. V lost 2 bases to trimming and J lost 2 bases, with 6 bases between them. Germline V gene sequence: CDR1 SGHAT, CDR2 FQDESV (reference sequence). Here the CDR3 reads CASSLLVNTGELFF. As DNA, the CDR3 is TGTGCCAGCAGCTTACTCGTTAACACCGGGGAGCTGTTTTTT.

Regarding this clonotype: The junction does not match germline at one end; this may be a read error. The chain combines TRBV2 with TRBJ2-5, with TRBD2 matching 7 bases. The CDR3 is 13 amino acids. Germline V gene sequence: CDR1 SNHLY, CDR2 FYNNEI. The CDR3 loop reads CASLREGKESQYF. CDR3 nucleotide sequence: TGTGCCAGCCTGAGGGAGGGCAAGGAGAGCCAGTACTTC. Combining the CDR3 with reference TRBV2 and TRBJ2-5 gives the whole variable domain EPEVTQTPSHQVTQMGQEVILRCVPISNHLYFYWYRQILGQKVEFLVSFYNNEISEKSEIFDDQFSVERPDGSNFTLKIRSTKLEDSAMYFCASLREGKESQYFGPGTRLLVL.

This clonotype was counted at least ten times. The chain links TRBV28 to TRBJ2-2, with 9 bases aligning to TRBD2. This CDR3 contains 13 residues. Germline trimming cut 7 bases from V and 5 bases from J; bases unmatched to any gene: 2. Per the germline V gene, CDR1 is MDHEN and CDR2 is SYDVKM. The CDR3 nucleotides are TGTGCCAGCAAGAGCGGGGGGACCGGGGAGCTGTTTTTT. Translation gives CASKSGGTGELFF.

Concerning this clonotype itself: This sequence may be a read error, since a much larger clone differs from it by one base. The chain recombines TRBV7-8 with TRBJ1-1, with D unresolved. Germline V gene sequence: CDR1 SGHVS, CDR2 FQNEAQ. The CDR3 spans 14 residues. Trimming cost V 9 bases and J 1 base, with 15 bases left between them. The CDR3 sequence: CARSVKNRNTEAFF. The CDR3 nucleotides read TGTGCCAGAAGCGTAAAGAACCGGAACACTGAAGCTTTCTTT.

This chain joins TRBV5-4 and TRBJ2-2; 11 bases align to TRBD2. The germline V gene encodes CDR1 SGHNT and CDR2 YYREEE (reference sequence). Trimming cost V 2 bases and J 7 bases; bases outside gene matches: 7. The CDR3 has 16 amino acids. The CDR3, as DNA: TGTGCCAGCAGCTTAAACCCGACTAGCGGGGTCGGGGAGCTGTTTTTT. Amino acids: CASSLNPTSGVGELFF.

The genes are TRBV20-1 and TRBJ2-3, with D perhaps matching TRBD1 or TRBD2 (7 bases each). CDR3 length: 12 residues. Germline values: CDR1 DFQATT, CDR2 SNEGSKA (reference sequence). V lost 6 bases and J lost 10, with 17 bases in between. The CDR3 protein is CSALADQGAQYF. The DNA of the CDR3 is TGCAGTGCCCTAGCGGACCAGGGGGCGCAGTATTTT.

The chain recombines TRBV6-2 or TRBV6-3 with TRBJ1-5; D gene ambiguous. CDR3 length equals 12 residues. Germline assignment: CDR1 MNHEY and CDR2 SVGEGT. V was pared by 0 bases and J by 7 bases, with 4 bases between. Here the CDR3 reads CASSYSTQPQHF. As DNA, the CDR3 is TGTGCCAGCAGTTACTCGACGCAGCCCCAGCATTTT.

The rearrangement links TRBV19 to TRBJ2-2, with 8 bases fitting TRBD1. Germline CDR1 and CDR2: LNHDA and SQIVND (reference sequence). Trimming removed 7 bases from V and 4 bases from J; junction bases left unmatched: 5. This CDR3 is built from 14 residues. This CDR3 reads CASNKDRATGELFF. In nucleotides, the CDR3 is TGTGCCAGTAATAAGGACAGGGCCACCGGGGAGCTGTTTTTT.

This clonotype occurred many times. The chain links TRBV7-8 to TRBJ2-7; 7 bases map to TRBD2. The CDR3 spans 15 residues. From germline, CDR1 is SGHVS and CDR2 FQNEAQ. After removal of 3 bases from V and 2 bases from J, the junction contained 7 bases not matched to a gene. The chain's CDR3 is CASSFYSGGTYEQYF. The CDR3 DNA reads as TGTGCCAGCAGCTTTTATTCGGGGGGAACCTACGAGCAGTACTTC. The full variable domain, in which reference TRBV7-8 and TRBJ2-7 provide the parts outside the CDR3, is GAGVSQSPRYKVAKRGQDVALRCDPISGHVSLFWYQQALGQGPEFLTYFQNEAQLDKSGLPSDRFFAERPEGSVSTLKIQRTQQEDSAVYLCASSFYSGGTYEQYFGPGTRLTVT.

The gene calls are TRBV7-8 and TRBJ2-1; a weak D match, TRBD2 (7 bases). CDR3 length: 16 residues. V was shortened by 6 bases and J by 8 bases, with 23 bases between the two germline ends. Per the germline V gene, CDR1 is SGHVS and CDR2 is FQNEAQ. As DNA, the CDR3 is TGTGCCAGCAGACAAGGACTAGTGGGGGGGCCATATGAGCAGTTCTTC. Translated: CASRQGLVGGPYEQFF.

The rearrangement uses TRBV28 and TRBJ1-5; unclear D gene. V was clipped by 10 bases and J by 11 bases, with 18 bases between them. Per the germline V gene, CDR1 is MDHEN and CDR2 is SYDVKM. There are 12 residues in the CDR3. The DNA of the CDR3 is TGTGCCACCCCCCGACCGGGTGGGGCCCAGCATTTT. Its protein product is CATPRPGGAQHF.

This rearrangement joins TRBV7-9 to TRBJ2-3; a weak D match, TRBD2 (6 bases). V lost 5 bases, J lost 2 bases, and 17 bases lay in between. Looked up from germline, CDR1 is SEHNR and CDR2 is FQNEAQ (reference sequence). CDR3 length: 16 amino acids. As DNA, the CDR3 is TGTGCCAGCAGCCCCCCGGGACTTCAGTCCACAGATACGCAGTATTTT. Protein: CASSPPGLQSTDTQYF.

This clonotype came up many times. The chain joins TRBV7-6 to TRBJ2-5; tentatively, D is TRBD1 (5 bases). Germline CDR1 reads SGHVS; CDR2 reads FNYEAQ. The V gene lost 7 bases and the J gene lost 5 bases, with 5 bases spanning the gap. This CDR3 comprises 10 residues. CDR3 residues: CASKGETQYF. As DNA, the CDR3 is TGTGCCAGCAAGGGGGAGACCCAGTACTTC.

This clonotype was counted a few times. The CDR3 is CASSPAGMNTEAFF. The CDR3 nucleotides read TGTGCCAGCAGCCCAGCGGGGATGAACACTGAAGCTTTCTTT. The chain combines TRBV7-2 with TRBJ1-1, with D uncertain. Per germline, CDR1 SGHTA and CDR2 FQGNSA. V shed 5 bases and J shed 0 bases, with 10 bases lying between them. The CDR3 covers 14 residues. Complete variable domain (other parts from reference TRBV7-2 and TRBJ1-1): GAGVSQSPSNKVTEKGKDVELRCDPISGHTALYWYRQSLGQGLEFLIYFQGNSAPDKSGLPSDRFSAERTGGSVSTLTIQRTQQEDSAVYLCASSPAGMNTEAFFGQGTRLTVV.